The 31 T cell receptor beta chains listed next were all sequenced from one sample in a study of blood T cells in healthy people across ages (dated by TCRdb to the mid-2010s). Preparation of the library involved 5' RACE. The data were produced on an Illumina HiSeq 2500. A second 7 to 11 cycle PCR used a sample-barcoded 5' primer and a J-beta primer mix. TCRdb reprocessing: public reads trimmed at Q25 with fastp, clones called with MiXCR, in-frame beta chains kept. Every entry covers one CDR3 protein and lists the most common genes and DNA from its rows. This sample holds about 1.5 million distinct CDR3 sequences; approximately 43% were observed only once. The ten largest clonotypes hold about 4% of the sample. The material sequenced was blood. The receptor source for this set is a woman between 18 and 30 years old in good health.

In this sample, this clonotype turned up a few times. V is TRBV7-2 and J is TRBJ2-7; 11 bases are a match to TRBD2. Germline CDR1 is SGHTA and CDR2 is FQGNSA. The V gene end was trimmed by 6 bases and the J gene end by 0 bases; junction bases not matched to a gene: 7. CDR3 length equals 16 residues. The CDR3 reads CASSLAGGLDSYEQYF. CDR3 in DNA: TGTGCCAGCAGTCTAGCGGGAGGCCTCGACTCCTACGAGCAGTACTTC.

This clonotype showed up just a few times. This sequence joins TRBV6-1 and TRBJ2-3; TRBD1 matches 9 bases. The trim removed 4 bases at V and 0 bases at J, leaving 5 bases unmatched. There are 16 residues in the CDR3. CDR1 is MNHNS and CDR2 is SASEGT in the germline V gene. The CDR3 here is CASSVLTGGSTDTQYF. Here the CDR3 DNA reads TGTGCCAGCAGTGTTTTGACAGGGGGAAGCACAGATACGCAGTATTTT.

This clonotype was observed a handful of times. This rearrangement joins TRBV10-3 to TRBJ2-7; the match to TRBD1 covers 10 bases. CDR3 length equals 15 residues. Germline CDR1 and CDR2: ENHRY and SYGVKD. Unmatched junction bases numbered 4, after V lost 4 bases and J lost 1 base. CDR3 sequence (DNA): TGTGCCATCAGTGTCCGGGACAGGGGATCCTACGAGCAGTACTTC. Amino acid sequence: CAISVRDRGSYEQYF.

Written as DNA, the CDR3 is TGCGCCAGCAGCCAAGTTGGGGACAATAACTATGGCTACACCTTC. Protein: CASSQVGDNNYGYTF. The chain is built from TRBV4-3 and TRBJ1-2; a weak D match, TRBD1 (6 bases). Germline assignment: CDR1 LGHNA and CDR2 YSLEER. Between the trimmed V and J ends, which lost 1 base and 1 base, there was a span of 10 bases. The CDR3 sequence is 15 residues long.

This clonotype has more than one count but fewer than ten. The chain couples TRBV28 to TRBJ1-5, with 7 nucleotides matching TRBD1. Losses at the gene ends were 3 bases for V and 7 bases for J; bases not matched to a gene: 12. The V gene's germline CDR1 is MDHEN and CDR2 SYDVKM. The CDR3 is made up of 16 amino acids. Written as DNA, the CDR3 is TGTGCCAGCAGTTTCCCCACAGGGGTTCTCTGGCAGCCCCAGCATTTT. Its translation is CASSFPTGVLWQPQHF.

This clonotype was recorded once. This chain uses TRBV5-1 with TRBJ1-1; D remains unclear. Trimming removed 0 bases at V and 3 bases at J, with 15 bases between. Germline CDR1 SGHRS, CDR2 YFSETQ. The CDR3 consists of 16 residues. Here the CDR3 reads CASSLESRSGYTEAFF. CDR3 DNA: TGCGCCAGCAGCTTGGAAAGCCGCAGTGGATACACTGAAGCTTTCTTT.

This clonotype was seen more than once but under ten times. Written as DNA, the CDR3 is TGTGCCACCCGGGAGTGGCCTCATGGAGCCTGGAACACTGAAGCTTTCTTT. Protein sequence: CATREWPHGAWNTEAFF. The V gene is TRBV6-1, the J gene TRBJ1-1, with no clear D. This CDR3 spans 17 amino acids. Germline V gives CDR1 MNHNS, CDR2 SASEGT. V gave up 10 bases and J gave up 1 base, with 25 bases separating them.

The V and J genes are TRBV27 and TRBJ1-4; possibly TRBD1 for D (5 bases). The CDR3 sequence is 14 residues long. V shed 4 bases and J shed 8 bases, with 14 bases lying between them. The V gene's germline CDR1 is MNHEY and CDR2 SMNVEV (reference sequence). CDR3 loop: CASSSPGLREKLFF. The CDR3 DNA reads TGTGCCAGCAGTTCCCCAGGGTTGCGGGAAAAACTGTTTTTT.

The chain couples TRBV10-3 to TRBJ2-3; 8 positions match TRBD1. CDR3 length equals 14 residues. The V segment lost 5 bases and the J segment 2 bases; nucleotides outside the gene matches: 3. Germline V gives CDR1 ENHRY, CDR2 SYGVKD. The CDR3 sequence: CAISTTGATDTQYF. In nucleotides, the CDR3 is TGTGCCATCAGTACGACAGGGGCCACAGATACGCAGTATTTT.

The chain carries TRBV27 and TRBJ2-3, with TRBD2 identical over 9 bases. The CDR3 spans 13 residues. The germline V gene encodes CDR1 MNHEY and CDR2 SMNVEV (reference sequence). V was clipped by 5 bases and J by 8 bases; unmatched bases: 5. DNA for the CDR3: TGTGCCAGCAGTAACCCACTAGCGGGTACGCAGTATTTT. The encoded protein is CASSNPLAGTQYF.

This clonotype was seen a few times. The CDR3 is CASSFGEPGYTF. DNA for the CDR3: TGCGCCAGCAGCTTCGGGGAACCGGGCTACACCTTC. The chain employs TRBV5-1 and TRBJ1-2; no definite D call. Trimming stripped 2 bases from V and 8 bases from J, with 10 bases between. The CDR3 length is 12 residues. Germline V CDR1 and CDR2: SGHRS, YFSETQ.

The chain carries TRBV27 and TRBJ2-1; tentative D call: TRBD2 (6 bases). The CDR3 consists of 14 residues. Germline CDR1 and CDR2: MNHEY and SMNVEV (reference sequence). V shed 3 bases and J shed 7 bases, with 13 bases lying between them. The CDR3 loop is CASSFLPGTNEQFF. In DNA form, the CDR3 reads TGTGCCAGCAGTTTCCTCCCGGGGACTAATGAGCAGTTCTTC.

The chain recombines TRBV12-3 or TRBV12-4 with TRBJ1-5; 7 positions match TRBD1. V lost 6 bases to trimming and J lost 6 bases; unmatched junction nucleotides: 8. The CDR3 covers 14 residues. Written as DNA, the CDR3 is TGTGCCAGCAGGACAGGGCCCCGGGGTCAGCCCCAGCATTTT. Translation gives CASRTGPRGQPQHF.

The V and J genes are TRBV7-9 and TRBJ2-5; TRBD1 matches at 7 bases. The DNA end favors TRBJ2-7, so the J call may be wrong. Germline V gene data show CDR1 as SEHNR and CDR2 as FQNEAQ (reference sequence). The length of the CDR3 is 14 residues. The CDR3 is CASSVDRATYEQYF. The CDR3 nucleotides are TGTGCCAGCAGCGTAGACAGGGCCACCTACGAGCAGTACTTC.

The chain employs TRBV7-8 and TRBJ1-5, with a tentative D call TRBD1 (5 bases). Germline V CDR1 and CDR2: SGHVS, FQNEAQ. This CDR3 is built from 20 residues. V lost 0 bases, J lost 2 bases, and 23 bases lay in between. The DNA for the CDR3 is TGTGCCAGCAGCTTAGCGTTTGCCAGAGGGGTGTACAATGGCAATCAGCCCCAGCATTTT. Protein product: CASSLAFARGVYNGNQPQHF.

The rearrangement uses TRBV6-8 and TRBJ2-5; D tentatively reads TRBD1 or TRBD2 (6 bases each). The CDR3 is made up of 16 amino acids. CDR1 and CDR2 from the germline V gene are MNHGY and SAAAGT. The V and J ends lost 0 bases and 4 bases respectively, with 15 bases between them. The CDR3, as DNA: TGTGCCAGCAGTTACTCGATCCTCCGGGGGCGAGAGACCCAGTACTTC. It codes for CASSYSILRGRETQYF.

This chain joins TRBV6-1 and TRBJ1-2, with D tentatively TRBD1 (6 bases). The CDR3 length is 17 residues. The V end was cut by 6 bases, the J end by 4 bases, with 24 bases between. Germline V gene data show CDR1 as MNHNS and CDR2 as SASEGT. The CDR3 coding sequence is TGTGCCAGCAGCCCGGGAAGGTTGACAGGTGGGCTCTATGGCTACACCTTC. Protein sequence: CASSPGRLTGGLYGYTF.

This clonotype has ten or more counts. The rearrangement joins TRBV11-2 to TRBJ2-7; TRBD2 agrees at 14 bases. J lost 4 bases, V lost 6 bases, and 2 bases had no gene match. There are 14 residues in the CDR3. Germline CDR1 SGHAT, CDR2 FQNNGV. The CDR3 nucleotides are TGTGCCAGCAGGAGACTAGCGGGAGGGTACGAGCAGTACTTC. Residues: CASRRLAGGYEQYF.

This clonotype was picked up a small number of times. The chain is built from TRBV29-1 and TRBJ2-5; 9 bases line up with TRBD1. This CDR3 is 14 amino acids long. Germline CDR1 and CDR2: SQVTM and ANQGSEA. V was clipped by 4 bases and J by 5 bases; unmatched bases: 8. CDR3: CSVVNTGGPETQYF. The CDR3 DNA sequence: TGCAGCGTTGTGAATACAGGGGGCCCGGAGACCCAGTACTTC. The entire variable domain, with the rest obtained from reference TRBV29-1 and TRBJ2-5, is as follows: SAVISQKPSRDICQRGTSLTIQCQVDSQVTMMFWYRQQPGQSLTLIATANQGSEATYESGFVIDKFPISRPNLTFSTLTVSNMSPEDSSIYLCSVVNTGGPETQYFGPGTRLLVL.

The table lists this clonotype with a few counts. V gene TRBV29-1 combines with J gene TRBJ2-1, with 8 positions matching TRBD1. The CDR3 contains 14 residues. Trimming removed 2 bases from V and 3 bases from J; junction bases left unmatched: 3. CDR1 and CDR2 from the germline V gene are SQVTM and ANQGSEA. CDR3 bases: TGCAGCGTTGAAACCACAGGGGGCTACAATGAGCAGTTCTTC. Translating gives CSVETTGGYNEQFF.

The V call is TRBV5-1, the J call TRBJ2-1; 10 bases line up with TRBD2. CDR3 length equals 16 residues. Germline V gene data show CDR1 as SGHRS and CDR2 as YFSETQ. V gave up 4 bases and J gave up 2 bases; unmatched junction bases: 6. The CDR3 reads CASSQSGGAAYNEQFF. DNA for the CDR3: TGCGCCAGCAGCCAGAGCGGGGGGGCCGCCTACAATGAGCAGTTCTTC.

This chain uses TRBV6-5 with TRBJ2-7; TRBD2 matches 7 bases. Gene TRBJ2-5 matches the end of the DNA better, so the J call may be wrong. The CDR3 loop spans 14 amino acids. Germline CDR1 is MNHEY and CDR2 is SVGAGI. This CDR3 reads CASSYPSGRQTQYF. The CDR3 nucleotides are TGTGCCAGCAGTTACCCTAGCGGAAGGCAGACCCAGTACTTC.

This clonotype turned up a few times. The CDR3 reads CATTTYNGYNEQFF. In nucleotides, the CDR3 is TGTGCCACCACAACTTATAACGGGTACAATGAGCAGTTCTTC. The chain carries TRBV15 and TRBJ2-1; D remains ambiguous. The germline V gene encodes CDR1 LNHNV and CDR2 YYDKDF (reference sequence). CDR3 size: 14 residues. V was shortened by 7 bases and J by 4 bases, with 14 bases between the two germline ends.

The genes are TRBV5-4 and TRBJ2-2; D is perhaps TRBD1 (5 bases). Trimming left V 6 bases short and J 0 bases short, with 15 bases between. This CDR3 contains 16 residues. CDR1 is SGHNT and CDR2 is YYREEE in the germline V gene (reference sequence). The CDR3 DNA reads as TGTGCCAGCACCAGAAGACAGTACTCGAACACCGGGGAGCTGTTTTTT. It encodes CASTRRQYSNTGELFF.

This chain connects TRBV20-1 to TRBJ2-1; TRBD2 matches at 7 bases. V dropped 0 bases and J dropped 6; count of bases not matched to a gene: 5. The V gene's germline CDR1 is DFQATT and CDR2 SNEGSKA (reference sequence). The CDR3 contains 14 residues. This CDR3 reads CSARDQRGVNEQFF. Written as DNA, the CDR3 is TGCAGTGCTAGAGATCAGCGGGGAGTCAATGAGCAGTTCTTC.

This clonotype has more than one count but fewer than ten. The chain has TRBV4-1 and TRBJ2-1; D is unresolved. V was pared by 0 bases and J by 0 bases, with 12 bases between. This CDR3 has 17 residues. Per the germline V gene, CDR1 is MGHRA and CDR2 is YSYEKL. DNA for the CDR3: TGCGCCAGCAGCCAAGATCCGAGGAAAGGCTCCTACAATGAGCAGTTCTTC. It yields the protein CASSQDPRKGSYNEQFF.

V is TRBV7-9 and J is TRBJ1-1, with 7 bases identical to TRBD1. This CDR3 is built from 15 residues. V shed 0 bases, J shed 3 bases, and the junction held 4 bases outside the gene matches. Germline V gene sequence: CDR1 SEHNR, CDR2 FQNEAQ (reference sequence). DNA of the CDR3: TGTGCCAGCAGCTTAGCGCGACAGGGATACACTGAAGCTTTCTTT. Amino acids: CASSLARQGYTEAFF.

This chain joins TRBV6-1 and TRBJ2-4; D is perhaps TRBD1 or TRBD2 (5 bases each). The J call is doubtful: the DNA matches TRBJ2-7 better. The CDR3 is made up of 13 amino acids. Germline CDR1 is MNHNS and CDR2 is SASEGT. The CDR3: CASSDGTDYEQYF. The CDR3 region has the DNA TGTGCCAGCAGTGATGGGACGGATTACGAGCAGTACTTC.

This clonotype has a handful of counts. The chain links TRBV28 to TRBJ1-4, with 9 bases fitting TRBD1. The CDR3 is 14 residues long. The V gene's germline CDR1 is MDHEN and CDR2 SYDVKM. The V and J ends lost 6 bases and 8 bases, in that order; junction bases with no gene match: 7. CDR3 sequence: CASRGTGFREKLFF. For the CDR3, the DNA is TGTGCCAGCAGGGGGACAGGGTTTCGGGAAAAACTGTTTTTT.

This clonotype was picked up a small number of times. The rearrangement uses TRBV15 and TRBJ2-1; weak D call: TRBD1 (6 bases). CDR3 length: 14 residues. Germline CDR1 and CDR2: LNHNV and YYDKDF (reference sequence). Deletions cut 0 bases from V and 6 bases from J, with 9 bases between. As DNA, the CDR3 is TGTGCCACCAGCAGAGATCCAGGGGTCAATGAGCAGTTCTTC. It codes for CATSRDPGVNEQFF.

The chain combines TRBV6-5 with TRBJ1-2; 9 nucleotides agree with TRBD1. CDR3 length equals 12 residues. Germline CDR1 reads MNHEY; CDR2 reads SVGAGI. Unmatched junction bases numbered 4, after V lost 4 bases and J lost 10 bases. The DNA for the CDR3 is TGTGCCAGCAGTTTCGACAGGGGGGCCTACACCTTC. It is translated as CASSFDRGAYTF.